This entry is about one TCR beta chain. Its antigen is currently unknown. Trimming stripped 2 bases from V and 3 bases from J, with 17 bases between. In germline, CDR1 is SGHTA, CDR2 FQGTGA. This CDR3 has 17 residues. The data were obtained in a study of shared clonotypes between healthy human individuals. Notes on the study in general: The naive CD4 repertoires of a few donors were compared, and around 4.7% of clonotypes were shared.

This was a deep-level run. Repertoires were generated with immunoSEQ multiplex PCR, while TCRdb's copy carries only in-frame clones and drops some. The table has about 2.2 million clones, 93% seen once. Naive CD8 cells lacked CD45RO, underwent positive selection for CCR7 and left out terminally differentiated effector memory CD45RA+ cells. Sequencing input: naive CD8+ T cells from PBMCs. V and J are TRBV7-3 and TRBJ2-1; D perhaps matches TRBD2 (6 bases). The TCR comes from a man between 18 and 35 years old in good health. Some clones in this sample may be carry-over from other donors' samples. CDR3 amino acids: CASSLGVRDSVYNEQFF. CDR3 in DNA: TGTGCCAGCAGCTTAGGGGTAAGGGACTCTGTCTACAATGAGCAGTTCTTC.